Presented here are 7 T cell receptor beta chains from one specimen sequenced in a study of blood T cell repertoires in COVID-19. Assay: immunoSEQ multiplex PCR; the TCRdb copy retains only in-frame clones and omits some. The profile shows roughly 140,000 clones, 70% to 90% of them singletons. Sequenced material: peripheral blood. The receptors were sampled from a man aged 50-59 years with acute or convalescent COVID-19.

The chain links TRBV3-1 (or the pseudogene TRBV3-2) to TRBJ2-5, with TRBD1 matching over 7 bases. Germline CDR1 and CDR2: LGHDT and YNNKEL (reference sequence). With V trimmed by 0 bases and J by 1 base, 5 bases remained unmatched. The CDR3 is made up of 16 amino acids. The CDR3, as DNA: TGTGCCAGCAGCCAAGATCTGGACAGGCCCCAAGAGACCCAGTACTTC. Translation: CASSQDLDRPQETQYF.

This chain uses TRBV6-6 with TRBJ1-1, with TRBD1 as a possible D gene (6 bases). Germline V gives CDR1 MNHNY, CDR2 SVGAGI (reference sequence). The CDR3 runs 11 residues. Trimming left V 6 bases short and J 6 bases short, with 8 bases between. The CDR3 sequence is CASRAGAEAFF. CDR3 coding DNA: TGTGCCAGCAGGGCAGGGGCTGAAGCTTTCTTT.

The V and J genes are TRBV7-2 and TRBJ2-3, with 9 positions matching TRBD2. The J segment lost 2 bases and the V segment lost 6 bases, leaving 9 bases of the junction unmatched. Germline values: CDR1 SGHTA, CDR2 FQGNSA. CDR3 length: 16 residues. CDR3 in amino acids: CASRPLAGSATDTQYF. As DNA, the CDR3 is TGTGCCAGCAGGCCTCTAGCGGGAAGTGCCACAGATACGCAGTATTTT.

The chain has TRBV10-1 and TRBJ2-7; D perhaps matches TRBD1 (6 bases). Deletions cut 3 bases from V and 0 bases from J, with 15 bases between. Germline assignment: CDR1 WNHNN and CDR2 SYGVQD (reference sequence). The CDR3 is 16 residues long. The CDR3 here is CASSDDVGHSSYEQYF. The CDR3 DNA is TGCGCCAGCAGTGACGACGTGGGACATAGCTCCTACGAGCAGTACTTC.

The J gene is TRBJ2-7, the V gene TRBV2; no reliable D call. V lost 2 bases to trimming and J lost 3 bases, with 11 bases between them. Germline-derived CDR1 and CDR2 are SNHLY and FYNNEI. CDR3 length: 14 amino acids. The CDR3 here is CASSEHSYGYEQYF. The CDR3 nucleotides are TGTGCCAGCAGTGAACACAGTTACGGCTACGAGCAGTACTTC.

This clone is a singleton in its sample. The V and J genes are TRBV6-5 and TRBJ2-1; the D gene is possibly TRBD2 (6 bases). This CDR3 is 15 amino acids long. Trimming removed 2 bases from V and 5 bases from J, with 13 bases in between. From germline, CDR1 is MNHEY and CDR2 SVGAGI. The CDR3 region is CASSYTLTSHNEQFF. CDR3 DNA: TGTGCCAGCAGTTACACACTGACTAGTCACAATGAGCAGTTCTTC.

This chain connects TRBV6-5 to TRBJ1-5; possibly TRBD1 for D (5 bases). The CDR3 runs to 14 residues. The germline V and J ends were trimmed by 6 bases and 3 bases, with 12 bases remaining between them. Germline V gene data show CDR1 as MNHEY and CDR2 as SVGAGI. CDR3 nucleotide sequence: TGTGCCAGCAGGCAAAGGGGCTTCAATCAGCCCCAGCATTTT. The encoded protein is CASRQRGFNQPQHF.